This T cell receptor (beta chain) was sequenced for a study of cytomegalovirus exposure and HLA in healthy donors. Overall study results and limits: Roughly uniform sequencing depth across donors was assumed, possibly incorrectly. Fewer than 20,000 TCR beta sequences were associated with HLA alleles at 0.05 false discovery rate in a later analysis. Testing in vitro showed three CMV-associated chains specific for CMV antigens.

In the case of this clone: Its specificity is not known.

The length of the CDR3 is 15 residues. V lost 4 bases to trimming and J lost 6 bases, with 14 bases between them. The PCR ran on 60 Vbeta and 13 Jbeta primers. TCRdb's copy holds only in-frame clones and misses some; the assay was immunoSEQ multiplex PCR. This sample carries some 190,000 clones, 75% to 85% of them seen once, and the ten largest clones take roughly 1.5%. The TCR was taken from a woman in her 50s in good health and CMV-seronegative. Sequencing was carried out using PBMCs. The chain couples TRBV5-3 to TRBJ1-6; D is possibly TRBD1 (6 bases). TRBV5-3 is treated as an ORF (open reading frame) with a function not yet certain. Written as DNA, the CDR3 is TGTGCCAGAAGCCCCGCAGGGGCTTGTAATTCACCCCTCCACTTT. It codes for CARSPAGACNSPLHF.